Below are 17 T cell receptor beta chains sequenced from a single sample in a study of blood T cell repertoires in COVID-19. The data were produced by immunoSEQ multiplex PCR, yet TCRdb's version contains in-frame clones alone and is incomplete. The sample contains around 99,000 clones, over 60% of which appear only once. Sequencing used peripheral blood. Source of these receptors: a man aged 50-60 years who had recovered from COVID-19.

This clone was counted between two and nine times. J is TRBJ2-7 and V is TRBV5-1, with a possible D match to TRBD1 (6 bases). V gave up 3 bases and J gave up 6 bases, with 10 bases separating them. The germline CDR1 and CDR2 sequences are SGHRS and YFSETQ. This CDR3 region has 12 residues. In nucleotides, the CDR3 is TGCGCCAGCAGCTCTCAGGGGCCCGAGCAGTACTTC. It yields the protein CASSSQGPEQYF.

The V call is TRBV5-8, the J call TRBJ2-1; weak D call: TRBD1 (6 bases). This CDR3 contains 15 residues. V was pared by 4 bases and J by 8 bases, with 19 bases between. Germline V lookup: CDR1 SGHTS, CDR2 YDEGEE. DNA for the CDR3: TGTGCCAGCAGCCTGGGGACAAGGCAAGGCTATGAGCAGTTCTTC. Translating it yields CASSLGTRQGYEQFF.

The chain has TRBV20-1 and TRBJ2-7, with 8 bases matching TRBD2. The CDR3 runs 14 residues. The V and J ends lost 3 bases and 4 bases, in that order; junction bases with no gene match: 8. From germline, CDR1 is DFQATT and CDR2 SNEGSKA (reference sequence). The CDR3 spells CSASRAGGFYEQYF. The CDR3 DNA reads TGCAGTGCTAGTAGGGCGGGGGGCTTTTACGAGCAGTACTTC.

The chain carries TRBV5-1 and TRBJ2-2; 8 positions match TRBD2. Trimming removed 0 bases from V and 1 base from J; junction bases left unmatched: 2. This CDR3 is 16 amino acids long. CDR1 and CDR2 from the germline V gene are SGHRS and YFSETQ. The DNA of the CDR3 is TGCGCCAGCAGCTTGGCTCTAGCGGGGAACACCGGGGAGCTGTTTTTT. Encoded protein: CASSLALAGNTGELFF.

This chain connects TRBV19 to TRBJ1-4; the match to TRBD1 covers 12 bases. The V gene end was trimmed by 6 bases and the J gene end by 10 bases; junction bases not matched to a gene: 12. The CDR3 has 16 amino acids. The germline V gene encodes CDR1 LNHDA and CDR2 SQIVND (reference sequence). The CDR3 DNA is TGTGCCAGTAGACCACCACCGGGACAGGGGGCTAGAAAACTGTTTTTT. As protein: CASRPPPGQGARKLFF.

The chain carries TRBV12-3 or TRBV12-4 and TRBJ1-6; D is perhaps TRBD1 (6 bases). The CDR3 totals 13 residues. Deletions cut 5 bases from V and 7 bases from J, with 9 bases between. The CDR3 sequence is CASSEGGNSPLHF. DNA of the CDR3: TGTGCCAGCAGTGAGGGGGGGAATTCACCCCTCCACTTT.

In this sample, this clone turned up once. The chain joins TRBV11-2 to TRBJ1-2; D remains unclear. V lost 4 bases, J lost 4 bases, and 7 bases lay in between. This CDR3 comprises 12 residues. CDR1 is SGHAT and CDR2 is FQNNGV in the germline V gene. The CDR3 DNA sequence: TGTGCCAGCAGCTCAGAGAGCTATGGCTACACCTTC. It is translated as CASSSESYGYTF. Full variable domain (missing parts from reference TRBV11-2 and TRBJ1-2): EAGVAQSPRYKIIEKRQSVAFWCNPISGHATLYWYQQILGQGPKLLIQFQNNGVVDDSQLPKDRFSAERLKGVDSTLKIQPAKLEDSAVYLCASSSESYGYTFGSGTRLTVV.

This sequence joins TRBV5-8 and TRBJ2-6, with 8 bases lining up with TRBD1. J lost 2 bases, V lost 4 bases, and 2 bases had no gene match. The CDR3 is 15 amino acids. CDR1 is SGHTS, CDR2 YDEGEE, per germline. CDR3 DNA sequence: TGTGCCAGCAGCATACAGGGGGCTGGGGCCAACGTCCTGACTTTC. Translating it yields CASSIQGAGANVLTF.

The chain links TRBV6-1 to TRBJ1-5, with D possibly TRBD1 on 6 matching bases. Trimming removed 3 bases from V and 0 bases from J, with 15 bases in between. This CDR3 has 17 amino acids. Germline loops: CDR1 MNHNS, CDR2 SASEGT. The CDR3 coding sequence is TGTGCCAGCAGTGAGCCAGGGGACCGTACTAGCAATCAGCCCCAGCATTTT. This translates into CASSEPGDRTSNQPQHF.

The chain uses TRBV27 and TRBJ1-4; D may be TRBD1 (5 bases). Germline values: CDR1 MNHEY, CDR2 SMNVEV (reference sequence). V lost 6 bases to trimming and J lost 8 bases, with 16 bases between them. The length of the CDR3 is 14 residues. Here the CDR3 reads CASSRGGMGEKLFF. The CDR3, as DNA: TGTGCCAGCAGCCGCGGGGGAATGGGCGAAAAACTGTTTTTT.

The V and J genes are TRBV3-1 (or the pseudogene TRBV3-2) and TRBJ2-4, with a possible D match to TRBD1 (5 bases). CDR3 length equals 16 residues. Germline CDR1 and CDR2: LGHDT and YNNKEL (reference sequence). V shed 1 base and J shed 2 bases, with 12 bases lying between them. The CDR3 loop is CASSQGMGLTKNIQYF. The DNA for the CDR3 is TGTGCCAGCAGCCAAGGAATGGGGCTCACCAAAAACATTCAGTACTTC.

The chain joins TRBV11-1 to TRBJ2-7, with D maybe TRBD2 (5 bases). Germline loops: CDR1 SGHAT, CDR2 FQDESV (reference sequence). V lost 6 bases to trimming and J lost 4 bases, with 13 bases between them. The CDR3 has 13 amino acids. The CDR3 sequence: CASSHGMEYEQYF. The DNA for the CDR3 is TGTGCCAGCAGTCACGGGATGGAATACGAGCAGTACTTC.

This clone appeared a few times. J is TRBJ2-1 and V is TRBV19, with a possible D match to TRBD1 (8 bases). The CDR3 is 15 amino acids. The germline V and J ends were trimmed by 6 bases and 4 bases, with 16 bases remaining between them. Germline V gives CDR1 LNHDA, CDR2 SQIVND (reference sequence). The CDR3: CASRVQGGRYNEQFF. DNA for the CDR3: TGTGCCAGTAGAGTACAGGGGGGGCGGTACAATGAGCAGTTCTTC.

CDR3 in DNA: TGTGCCAGCAGTGAAGCGAGGGGAGGTGGGACCCAGTACTTC. Translated: CASSEARGGGTQYF. The rearrangement links TRBV2 to TRBJ2-5, with a possible D match to TRBD2 (6 bases). V was cut by 0 bases and J by 7 bases, with 12 bases left in between. CDR3 length equals 14 residues. Germline V gives CDR1 SNHLY, CDR2 FYNNEI. Full variable domain (outside the CDR3, taken from reference TRBV2 and TRBJ2-5): EPEVTQTPSHQVTQMGQEVILRCVPISNHLYFYWYRQILGQKVEFLVSFYNNEISEKSEIFDDQFSVERPDGSNFTLKIRSTKLEDSAMYFCASSEARGGGTQYFGPGTRLLVL.

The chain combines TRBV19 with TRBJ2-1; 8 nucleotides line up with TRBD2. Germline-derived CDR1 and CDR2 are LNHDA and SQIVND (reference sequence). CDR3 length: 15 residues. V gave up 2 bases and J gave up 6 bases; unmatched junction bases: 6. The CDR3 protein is CASSIHGTSSNEQFF. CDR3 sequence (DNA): TGTGCCAGTAGTATACACGGGACTAGTAGCAATGAGCAGTTCTTC. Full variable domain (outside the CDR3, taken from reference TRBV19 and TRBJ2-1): DGGITQSPKYLFRKEGQNVTLSCEQNLNHDAMYWYRQDPGQGLRLIYYSQIVNDFQKGDIAEGYSVSREKKESFPLTVTSAQKNPTAFYLCASSIHGTSSNEQFFGPGTRLTVL.

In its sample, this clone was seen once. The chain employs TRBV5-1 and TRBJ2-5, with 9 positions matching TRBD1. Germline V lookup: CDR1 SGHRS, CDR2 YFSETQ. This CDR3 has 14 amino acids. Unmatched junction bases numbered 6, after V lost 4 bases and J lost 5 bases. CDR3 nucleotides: TGCGCCAGCAGCCCAGGGACAGGGAGGGAGACCCAGTACTTC. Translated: CASSPGTGRETQYF.

CDR3 sequence (DNA): TGTGCCGCCGTGGCTAGCGAGACCGGGGAGCTGTTTTTT. Its translation: CAAVASETGELFF. This sequence joins TRBV7-2 and TRBJ2-2; possibly TRBD2 for D (6 bases). The germline V gene has CDR1 SGHTA and CDR2 FQGNSA. CDR3 length equals 13 residues. V lost 11 bases and J lost 5, with 15 bases in between.